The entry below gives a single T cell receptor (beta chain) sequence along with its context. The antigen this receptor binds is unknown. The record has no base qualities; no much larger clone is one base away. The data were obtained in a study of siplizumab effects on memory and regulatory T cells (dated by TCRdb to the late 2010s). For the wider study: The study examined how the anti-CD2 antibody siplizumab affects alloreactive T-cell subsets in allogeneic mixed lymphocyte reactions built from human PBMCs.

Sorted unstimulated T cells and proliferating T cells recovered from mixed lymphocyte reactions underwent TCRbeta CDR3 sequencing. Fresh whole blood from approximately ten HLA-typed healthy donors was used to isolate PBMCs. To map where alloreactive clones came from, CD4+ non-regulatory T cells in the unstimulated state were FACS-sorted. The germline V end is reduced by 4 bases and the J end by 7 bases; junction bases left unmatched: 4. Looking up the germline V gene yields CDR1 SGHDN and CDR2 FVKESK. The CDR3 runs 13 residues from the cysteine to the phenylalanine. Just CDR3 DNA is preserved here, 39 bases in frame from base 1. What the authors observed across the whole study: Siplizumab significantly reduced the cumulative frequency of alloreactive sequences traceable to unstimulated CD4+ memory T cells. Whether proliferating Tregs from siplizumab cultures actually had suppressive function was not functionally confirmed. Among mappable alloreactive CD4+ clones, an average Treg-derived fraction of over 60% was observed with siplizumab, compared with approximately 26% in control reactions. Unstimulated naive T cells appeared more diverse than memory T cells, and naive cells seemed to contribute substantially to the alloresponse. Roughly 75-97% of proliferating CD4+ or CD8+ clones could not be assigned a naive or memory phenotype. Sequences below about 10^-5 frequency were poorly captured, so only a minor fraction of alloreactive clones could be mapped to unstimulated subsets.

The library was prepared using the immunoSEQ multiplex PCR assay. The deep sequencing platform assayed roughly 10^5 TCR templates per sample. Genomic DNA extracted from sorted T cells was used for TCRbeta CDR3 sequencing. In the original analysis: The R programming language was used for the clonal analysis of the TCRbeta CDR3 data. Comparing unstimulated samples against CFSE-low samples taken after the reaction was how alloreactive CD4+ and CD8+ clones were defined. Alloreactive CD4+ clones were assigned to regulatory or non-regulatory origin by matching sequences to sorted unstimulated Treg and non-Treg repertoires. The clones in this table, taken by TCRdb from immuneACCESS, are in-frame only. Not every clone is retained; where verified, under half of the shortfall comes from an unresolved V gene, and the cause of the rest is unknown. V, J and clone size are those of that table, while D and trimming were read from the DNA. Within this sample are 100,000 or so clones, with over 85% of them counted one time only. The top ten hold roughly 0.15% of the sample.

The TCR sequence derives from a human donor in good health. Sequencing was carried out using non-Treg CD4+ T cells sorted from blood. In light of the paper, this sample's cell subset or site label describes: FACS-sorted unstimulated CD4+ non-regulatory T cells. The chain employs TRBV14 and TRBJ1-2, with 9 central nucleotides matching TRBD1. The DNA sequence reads TGTGCCAGCAGCCTGGGACAGGGAAGTGGCTACACCTTC. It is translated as CASSLGQGSGYTF.